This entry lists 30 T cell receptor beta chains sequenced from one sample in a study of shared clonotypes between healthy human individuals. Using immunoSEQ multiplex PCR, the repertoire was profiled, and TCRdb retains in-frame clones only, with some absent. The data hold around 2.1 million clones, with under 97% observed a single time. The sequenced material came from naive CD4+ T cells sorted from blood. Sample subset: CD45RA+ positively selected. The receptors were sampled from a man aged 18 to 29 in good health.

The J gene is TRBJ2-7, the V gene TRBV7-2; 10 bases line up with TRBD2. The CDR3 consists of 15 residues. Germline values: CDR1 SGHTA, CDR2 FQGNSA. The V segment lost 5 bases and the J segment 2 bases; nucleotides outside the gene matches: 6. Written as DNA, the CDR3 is TGTGCCAGCAGCGATCCACTAGCGGGACCCTACGAGCAGTACTTC. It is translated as CASSDPLAGPYEQYF.

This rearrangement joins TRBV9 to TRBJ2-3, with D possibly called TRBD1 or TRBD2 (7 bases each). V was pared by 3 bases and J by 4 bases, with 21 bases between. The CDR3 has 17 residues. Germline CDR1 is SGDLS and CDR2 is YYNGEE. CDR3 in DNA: TGTGCCAGCAGCGGAGAGGCCTACGGGGGGACAGCAGATACGCAGTATTTT. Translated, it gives CASSGEAYGGTADTQYF.

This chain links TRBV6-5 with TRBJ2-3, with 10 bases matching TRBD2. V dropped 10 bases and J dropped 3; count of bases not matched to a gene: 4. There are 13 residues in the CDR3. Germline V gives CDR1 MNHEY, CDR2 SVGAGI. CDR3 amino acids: CATKRGGTDTQYF. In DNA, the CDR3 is TGTGCCACTAAGCGGGGGGGAACAGATACGCAGTATTTT.

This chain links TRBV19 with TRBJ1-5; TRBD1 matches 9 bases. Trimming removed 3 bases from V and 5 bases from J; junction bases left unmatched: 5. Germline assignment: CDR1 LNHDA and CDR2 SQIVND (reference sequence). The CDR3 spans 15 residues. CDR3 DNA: TGTGCCAGTAGTATTTCCGGGACAGGGCATCAGCCCCAGCATTTT. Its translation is CASSISGTGHQPQHF. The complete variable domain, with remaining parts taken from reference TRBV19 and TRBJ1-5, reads DGGITQSPKYLFRKEGQNVTLSCEQNLNHDAMYWYRQDPGQGLRLIYYSQIVNDFQKGDIAEGYSVSREKKESFPLTVTSAQKNPTAFYLCASSISGTGHQPQHFGDGTRLSIL.

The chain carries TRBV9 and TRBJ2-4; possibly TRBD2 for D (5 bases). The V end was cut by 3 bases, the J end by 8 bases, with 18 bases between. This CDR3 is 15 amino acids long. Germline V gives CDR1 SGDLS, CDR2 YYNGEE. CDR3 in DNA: TGTGCCAGCAGCGCGCGCCGGGCGCCGGAGGACATTCAGTACTTC. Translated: CASSARRAPEDIQYF.

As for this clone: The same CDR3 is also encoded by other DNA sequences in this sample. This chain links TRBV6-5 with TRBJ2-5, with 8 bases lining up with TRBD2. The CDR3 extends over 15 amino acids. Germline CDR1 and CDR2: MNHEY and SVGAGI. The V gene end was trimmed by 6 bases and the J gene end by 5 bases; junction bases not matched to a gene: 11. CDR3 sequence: CASRPGTSGRETQYF. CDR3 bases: TGTGCCAGCAGGCCTGGGACTAGTGGAAGGGAGACCCAGTACTTC.

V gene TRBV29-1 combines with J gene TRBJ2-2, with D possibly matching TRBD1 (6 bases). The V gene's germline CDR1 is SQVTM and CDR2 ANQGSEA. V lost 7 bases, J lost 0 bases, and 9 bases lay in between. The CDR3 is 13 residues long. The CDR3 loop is CSGGQTNTGELFF. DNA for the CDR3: TGCAGCGGCGGACAGACGAACACCGGGGAGCTGTTTTTT.

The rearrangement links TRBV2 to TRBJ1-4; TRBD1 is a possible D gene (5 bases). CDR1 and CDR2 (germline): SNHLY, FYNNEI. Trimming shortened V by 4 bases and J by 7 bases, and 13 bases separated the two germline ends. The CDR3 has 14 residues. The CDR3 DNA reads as TGTGCCAGCAGTGTCGGGGGGTGGCGTGAAAAACTGTTTTTT. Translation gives CASSVGGWREKLFF.

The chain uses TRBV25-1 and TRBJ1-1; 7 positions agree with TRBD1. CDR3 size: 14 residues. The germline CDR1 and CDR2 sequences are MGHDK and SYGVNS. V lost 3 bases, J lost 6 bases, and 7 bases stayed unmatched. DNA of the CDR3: TGTGCCAGCAGTGATCCGACAGGGACGGCTGAAGCTTTCTTT. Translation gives CASSDPTGTAEAFF.

CDR3 nucleotide sequence: TGCGCCAGCACCTCTCCGACTAGCGGGGACCCCGGAGCGCAGTATTTT. Protein sequence: CASTSPTSGDPGAQYF. V is TRBV5-1 and J is TRBJ2-3; 11 bases are shared with TRBD2. This CDR3 spans 16 amino acids. V lost 6 bases and J lost 10; bases outside the gene matches: 16. The germline V gene encodes CDR1 SGHRS and CDR2 YFSETQ.

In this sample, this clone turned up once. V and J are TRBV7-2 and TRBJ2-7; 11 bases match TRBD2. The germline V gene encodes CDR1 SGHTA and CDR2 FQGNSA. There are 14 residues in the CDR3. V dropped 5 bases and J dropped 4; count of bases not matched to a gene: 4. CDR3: CASSQTSGAYEQYF. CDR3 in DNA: TGTGCCAGCAGCCAGACTAGCGGGGCGTACGAGCAGTACTTC.

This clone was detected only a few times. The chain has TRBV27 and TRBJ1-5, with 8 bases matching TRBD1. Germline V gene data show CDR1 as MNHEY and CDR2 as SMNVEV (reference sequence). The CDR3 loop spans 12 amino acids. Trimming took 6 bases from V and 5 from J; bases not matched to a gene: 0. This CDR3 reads CASRDRDQPQHF. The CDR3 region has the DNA TGTGCCAGCAGGGACAGGGATCAGCCCCAGCATTTT.

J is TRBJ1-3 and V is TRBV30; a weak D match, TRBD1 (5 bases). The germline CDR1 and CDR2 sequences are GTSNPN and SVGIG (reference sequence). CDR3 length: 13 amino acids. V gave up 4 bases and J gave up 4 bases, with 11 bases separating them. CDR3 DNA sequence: TGTGCCTGGATCAGGGTTCCCGGAAACACCATATATTTT. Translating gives CAWIRVPGNTIYF. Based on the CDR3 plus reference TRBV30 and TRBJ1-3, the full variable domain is SQTIHQWPATLVQPVGSPLSLECTVEGTSNPNLYWYRQAAGRGLQLLFYSVGIGQISSEVPQNLSASRPQDRQFILSSKKLLLSDSGFYLCAWIRVPGNTIYFGEGSWLTVV.

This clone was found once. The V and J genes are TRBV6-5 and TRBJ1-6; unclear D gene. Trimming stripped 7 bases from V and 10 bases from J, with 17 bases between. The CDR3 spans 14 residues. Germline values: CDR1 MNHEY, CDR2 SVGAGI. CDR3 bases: TGTGCCAGCACCCCCGGACGGTCAAACTCACCCCTCCACTTT. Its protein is CASTPGRSNSPLHF.

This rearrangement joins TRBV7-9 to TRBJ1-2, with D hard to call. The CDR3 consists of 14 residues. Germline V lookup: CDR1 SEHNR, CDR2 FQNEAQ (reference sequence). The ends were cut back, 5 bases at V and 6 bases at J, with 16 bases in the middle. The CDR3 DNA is TGTGCCAGCAGCCTCGCAGGAGGGTTGAATGGCTACACCTTC. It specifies CASSLAGGLNGYTF.

The CDR3 here is CASLQGEGINEKLFF. The CDR3 nucleotides read TGTGCCAGCCTACAGGGGGAGGGGATTAATGAAAAACTGTTTTTT. The chain recombines TRBV28 with TRBJ1-4, with 8 nucleotides matching TRBD1. The CDR3 has 15 amino acids. V shed 8 bases and J 4 bases; nucleotides not matched to a gene: 9. Germline CDR1 is MDHEN and CDR2 is SYDVKM.

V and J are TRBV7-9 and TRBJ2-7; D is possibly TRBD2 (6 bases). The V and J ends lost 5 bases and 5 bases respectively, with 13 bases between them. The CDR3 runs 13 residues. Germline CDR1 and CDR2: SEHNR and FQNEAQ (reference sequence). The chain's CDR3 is CASSPEGPHEQYF. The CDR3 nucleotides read TGTGCCAGCAGCCCGGAGGGCCCCCACGAGCAGTACTTC.

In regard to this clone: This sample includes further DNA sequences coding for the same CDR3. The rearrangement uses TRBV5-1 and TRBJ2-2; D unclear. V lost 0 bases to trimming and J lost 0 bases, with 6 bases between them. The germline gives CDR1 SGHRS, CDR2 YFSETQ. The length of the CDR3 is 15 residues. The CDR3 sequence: CASSLAVANTGELFF. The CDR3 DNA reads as TGCGCCAGCAGCTTGGCGGTCGCGAACACCGGGGAGCTGTTTTTT.

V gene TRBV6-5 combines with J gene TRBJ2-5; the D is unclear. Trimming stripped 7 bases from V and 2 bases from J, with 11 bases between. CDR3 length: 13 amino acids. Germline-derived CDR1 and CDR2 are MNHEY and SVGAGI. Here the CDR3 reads CASKGPAQETQYF. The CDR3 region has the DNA TGTGCCAGCAAAGGCCCCGCTCAAGAGACCCAGTACTTC.

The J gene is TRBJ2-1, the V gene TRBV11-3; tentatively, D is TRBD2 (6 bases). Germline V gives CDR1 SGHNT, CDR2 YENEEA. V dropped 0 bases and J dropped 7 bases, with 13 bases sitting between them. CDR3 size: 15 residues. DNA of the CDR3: TGTGCCAGCAGCTTAGACCCCGGGAGAGGGAATGAGCAGTTCTTC. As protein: CASSLDPGRGNEQFF.

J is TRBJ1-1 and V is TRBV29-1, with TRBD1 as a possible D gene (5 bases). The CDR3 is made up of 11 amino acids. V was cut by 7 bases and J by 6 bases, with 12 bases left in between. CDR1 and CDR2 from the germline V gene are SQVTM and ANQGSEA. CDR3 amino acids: CSAGGGSEAFF. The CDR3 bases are TGCAGCGCTGGCGGGGGGTCTGAAGCTTTCTTT.

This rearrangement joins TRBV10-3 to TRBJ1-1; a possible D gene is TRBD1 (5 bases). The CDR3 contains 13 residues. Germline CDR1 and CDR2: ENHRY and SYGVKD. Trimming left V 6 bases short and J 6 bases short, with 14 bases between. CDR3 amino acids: CAIRTQESAEAFF. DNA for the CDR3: TGTGCCATCAGAACACAGGAATCGGCTGAAGCTTTCTTT.

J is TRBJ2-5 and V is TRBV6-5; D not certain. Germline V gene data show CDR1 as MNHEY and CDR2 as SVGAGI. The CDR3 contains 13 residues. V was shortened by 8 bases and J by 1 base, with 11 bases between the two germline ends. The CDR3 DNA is TGTGCCAGCTGGCGGCGCAGCCAAGAGACCCAGTACTTC. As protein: CASWRRSQETQYF.

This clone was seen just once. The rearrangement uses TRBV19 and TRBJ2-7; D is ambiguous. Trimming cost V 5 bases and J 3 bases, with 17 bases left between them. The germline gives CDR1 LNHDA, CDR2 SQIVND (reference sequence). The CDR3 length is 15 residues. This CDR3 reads CASSPNRETRYEQYF. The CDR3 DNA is TGTGCCAGTAGTCCTAACAGAGAAACACGCTACGAGCAGTACTTC.

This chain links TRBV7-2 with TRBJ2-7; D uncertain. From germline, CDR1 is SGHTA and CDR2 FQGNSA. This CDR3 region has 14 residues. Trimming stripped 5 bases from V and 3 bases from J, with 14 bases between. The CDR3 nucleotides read TGTGCCAGCAGCCTCGATGGGCCCTTCTACGAGCAGTACTTC. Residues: CASSLDGPFYEQYF.

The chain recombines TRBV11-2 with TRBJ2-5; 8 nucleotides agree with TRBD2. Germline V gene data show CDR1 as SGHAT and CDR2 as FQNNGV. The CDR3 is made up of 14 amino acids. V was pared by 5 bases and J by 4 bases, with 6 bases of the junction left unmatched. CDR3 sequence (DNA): TGTGCCAGCAGCCTCGGGACTAGGGGAGAGACCCAGTACTTC. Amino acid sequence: CASSLGTRGETQYF.

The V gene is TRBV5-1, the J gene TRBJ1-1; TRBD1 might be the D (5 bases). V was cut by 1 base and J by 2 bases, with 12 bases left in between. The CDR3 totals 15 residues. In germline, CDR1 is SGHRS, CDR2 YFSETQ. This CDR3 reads CASSLPSGGNTEAFF. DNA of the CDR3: TGCGCCAGCAGCTTGCCCAGTGGGGGAAACACTGAAGCTTTCTTT.

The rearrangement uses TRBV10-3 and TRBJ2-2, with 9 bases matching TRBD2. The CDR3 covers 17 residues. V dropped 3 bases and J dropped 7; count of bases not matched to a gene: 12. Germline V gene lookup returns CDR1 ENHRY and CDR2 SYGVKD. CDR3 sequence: CAISDWDSGSVRGELFF. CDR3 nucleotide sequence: TGTGCCATCAGTGATTGGGATAGCGGGAGCGTTCGCGGGGAGCTGTTTTTT.

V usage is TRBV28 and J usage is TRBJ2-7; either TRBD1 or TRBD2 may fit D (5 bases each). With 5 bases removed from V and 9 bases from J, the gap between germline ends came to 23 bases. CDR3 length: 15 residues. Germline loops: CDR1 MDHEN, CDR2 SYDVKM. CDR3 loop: CASSRTSVGIGAQYF. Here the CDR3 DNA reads TGTGCCAGCAGTCGTACCTCCGTTGGGATCGGGGCGCAGTACTTC.

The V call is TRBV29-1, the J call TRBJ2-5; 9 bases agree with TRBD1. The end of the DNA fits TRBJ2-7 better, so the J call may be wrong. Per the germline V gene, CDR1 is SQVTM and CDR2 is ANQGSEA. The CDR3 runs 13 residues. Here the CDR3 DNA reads TGCAGCGCGGAAGGGGACAGGGCCAACGAGCAGTACTTC. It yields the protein CSAEGDRANEQYF.